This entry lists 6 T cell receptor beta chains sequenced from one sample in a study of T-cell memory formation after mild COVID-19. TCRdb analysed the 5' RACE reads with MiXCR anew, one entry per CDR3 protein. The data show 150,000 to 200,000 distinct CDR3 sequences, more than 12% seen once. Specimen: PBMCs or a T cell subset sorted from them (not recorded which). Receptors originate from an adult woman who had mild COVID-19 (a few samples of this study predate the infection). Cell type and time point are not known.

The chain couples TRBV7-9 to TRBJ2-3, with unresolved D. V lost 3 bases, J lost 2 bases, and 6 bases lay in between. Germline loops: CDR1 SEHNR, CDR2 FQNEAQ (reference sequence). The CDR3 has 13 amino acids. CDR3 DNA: TGTGCCAGCAGCTTGGGATACACAGATACGCAGTATTTT. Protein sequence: CASSLGYTDTQYF.

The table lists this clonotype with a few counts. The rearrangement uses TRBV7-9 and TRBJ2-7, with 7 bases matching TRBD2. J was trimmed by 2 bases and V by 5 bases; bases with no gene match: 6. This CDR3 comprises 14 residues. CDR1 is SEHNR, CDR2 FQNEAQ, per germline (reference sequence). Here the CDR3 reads CASSRGGSTYEQYF. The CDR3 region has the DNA TGTGCCAGCAGCCGCGGCGGGAGCACCTACGAGCAGTACTTC.

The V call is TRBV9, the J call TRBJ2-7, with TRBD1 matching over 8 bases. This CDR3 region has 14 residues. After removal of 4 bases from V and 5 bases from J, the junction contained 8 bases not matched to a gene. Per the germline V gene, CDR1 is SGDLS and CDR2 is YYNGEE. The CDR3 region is CASSPRTGIDEQYF. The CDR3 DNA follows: TGTGCCAGCAGCCCAAGGACAGGGATAGACGAGCAGTACTTC.

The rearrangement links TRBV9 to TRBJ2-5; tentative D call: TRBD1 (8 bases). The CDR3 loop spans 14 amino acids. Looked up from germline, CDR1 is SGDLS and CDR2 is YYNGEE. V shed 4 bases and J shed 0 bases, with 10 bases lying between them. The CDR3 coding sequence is TGTGCCAGCAGCACAGGGGGGGACCAAGAGACCCAGTACTTC. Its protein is CASSTGGDQETQYF.

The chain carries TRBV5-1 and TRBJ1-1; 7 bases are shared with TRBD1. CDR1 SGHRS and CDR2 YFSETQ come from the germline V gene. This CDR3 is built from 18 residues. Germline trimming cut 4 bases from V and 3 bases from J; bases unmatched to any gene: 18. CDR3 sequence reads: CASSNLWHTGEVDTEAFF. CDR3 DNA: TGCGCCAGCAGCAACTTGTGGCATACAGGGGAAGTGGACACTGAAGCTTTCTTT.

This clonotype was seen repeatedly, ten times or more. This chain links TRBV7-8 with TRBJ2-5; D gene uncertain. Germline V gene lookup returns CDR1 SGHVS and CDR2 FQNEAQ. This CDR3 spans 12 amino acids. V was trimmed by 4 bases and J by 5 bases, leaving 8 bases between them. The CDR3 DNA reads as TGTGCCAGCAGCTCAGGACGGGAGACCCAGTACTTC. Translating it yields CASSSGRETQYF.